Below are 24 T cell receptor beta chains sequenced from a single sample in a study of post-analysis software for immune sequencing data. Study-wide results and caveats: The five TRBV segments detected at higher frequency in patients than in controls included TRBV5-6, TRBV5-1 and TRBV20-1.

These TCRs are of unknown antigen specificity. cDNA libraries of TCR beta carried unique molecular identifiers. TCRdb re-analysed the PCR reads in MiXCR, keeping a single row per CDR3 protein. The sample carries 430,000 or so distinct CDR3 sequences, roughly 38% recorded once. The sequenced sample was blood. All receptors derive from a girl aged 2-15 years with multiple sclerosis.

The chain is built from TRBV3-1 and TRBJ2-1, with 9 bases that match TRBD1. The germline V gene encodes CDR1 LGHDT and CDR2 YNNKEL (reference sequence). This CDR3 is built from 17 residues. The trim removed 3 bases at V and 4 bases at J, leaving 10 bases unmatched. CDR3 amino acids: CASSHYLRDRVYNEQFF. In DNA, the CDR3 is TGTGCCAGCAGCCACTATCTCCGGGACAGGGTGTACAATGAGCAGTTCTTC.

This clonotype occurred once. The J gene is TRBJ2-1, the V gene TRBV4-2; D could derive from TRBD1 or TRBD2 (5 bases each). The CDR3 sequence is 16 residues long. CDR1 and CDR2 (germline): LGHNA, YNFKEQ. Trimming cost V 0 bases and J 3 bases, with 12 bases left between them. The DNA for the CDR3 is TGTGCCAGCAGCCAAGATAGGGGAGCCCTCTACAATGAGCAGTTCTTC. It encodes CASSQDRGALYNEQFF.

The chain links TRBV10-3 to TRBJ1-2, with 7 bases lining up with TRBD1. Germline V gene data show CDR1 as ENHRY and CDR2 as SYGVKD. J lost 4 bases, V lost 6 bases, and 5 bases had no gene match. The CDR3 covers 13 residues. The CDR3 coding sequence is TGTGCCATCAGCCTGCAGGGGGGCTATGGCTACACCTTC. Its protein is CAISLQGGYGYTF.

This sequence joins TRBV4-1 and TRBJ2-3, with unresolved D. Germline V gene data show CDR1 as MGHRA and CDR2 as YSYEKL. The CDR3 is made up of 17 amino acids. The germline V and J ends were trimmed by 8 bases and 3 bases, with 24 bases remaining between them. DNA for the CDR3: TGCGCCAGCCTGCCAGTCGCTGGCGTTTATCGTACAGATACGCAGTATTTT. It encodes CASLPVAGVYRTDTQYF.

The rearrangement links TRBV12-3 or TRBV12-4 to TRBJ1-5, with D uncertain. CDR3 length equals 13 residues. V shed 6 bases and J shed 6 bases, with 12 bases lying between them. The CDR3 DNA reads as TGTGCCAGCAGCCAAATCTACGGTCAGCCCCAGCATTTT. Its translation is CASSQIYGQPQHF.

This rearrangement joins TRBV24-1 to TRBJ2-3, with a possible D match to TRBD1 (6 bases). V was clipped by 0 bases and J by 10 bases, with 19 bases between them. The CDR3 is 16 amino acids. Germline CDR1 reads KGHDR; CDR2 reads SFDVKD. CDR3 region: CATSDLKGDKPRAQYF. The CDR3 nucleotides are TGTGCCACCAGTGATTTGAAGGGGGACAAACCGAGGGCGCAGTATTTT.

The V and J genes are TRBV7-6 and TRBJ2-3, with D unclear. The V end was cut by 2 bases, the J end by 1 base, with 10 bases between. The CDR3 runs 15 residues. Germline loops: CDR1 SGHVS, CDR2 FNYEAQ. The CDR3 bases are TGTGCCAGCAGCTTATTAAGTGGGGGCACAGATACGCAGTATTTT. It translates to CASSLLSGGTDTQYF.

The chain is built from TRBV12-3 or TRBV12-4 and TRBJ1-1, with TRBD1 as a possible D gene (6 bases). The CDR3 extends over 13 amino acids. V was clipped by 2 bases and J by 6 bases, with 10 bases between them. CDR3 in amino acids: CASSLTGFAEAFF. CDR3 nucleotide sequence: TGTGCCAGCAGTTTAACAGGGTTCGCTGAAGCTTTCTTT.

The DNA for the CDR3 is TGCGCCAGCTGTGTGGGGCAGGGAGCACAAGAGACCCAGTACTTC. Amino acids: CASCVGQGAQETQYF. The genes are TRBV10-1 and TRBJ2-5, with D perhaps being TRBD1 or TRBD2 (5 bases each). This CDR3 is 15 amino acids long. The V and J ends lost 8 bases and 2 bases respectively, with 18 bases between them. Germline values: CDR1 WNHNN, CDR2 SYGVQD (reference sequence).

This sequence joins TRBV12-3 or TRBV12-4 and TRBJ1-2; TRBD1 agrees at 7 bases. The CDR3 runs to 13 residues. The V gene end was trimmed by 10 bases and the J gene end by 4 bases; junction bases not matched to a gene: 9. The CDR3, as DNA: TGTGCCACACGGGACAGCCTCGCCTATGGCTACACCTTC. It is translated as CATRDSLAYGYTF.

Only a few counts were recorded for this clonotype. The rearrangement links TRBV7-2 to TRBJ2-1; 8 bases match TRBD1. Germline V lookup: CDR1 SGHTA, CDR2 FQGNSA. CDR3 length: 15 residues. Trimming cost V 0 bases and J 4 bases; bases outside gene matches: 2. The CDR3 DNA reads TGTGCCAGCAGCTTAGCGCGACAGGGGTACAATGAGCAGTTCTTC. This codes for CASSLARQGYNEQFF.

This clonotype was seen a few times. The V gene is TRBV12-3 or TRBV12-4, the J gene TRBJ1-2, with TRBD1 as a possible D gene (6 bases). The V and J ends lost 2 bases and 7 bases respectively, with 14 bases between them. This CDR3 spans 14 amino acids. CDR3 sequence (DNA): TGTGCCAGCAGTTTAAGGGGGGGCTCGAGTGGCTACACCTTC. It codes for CASSLRGGSSGYTF.

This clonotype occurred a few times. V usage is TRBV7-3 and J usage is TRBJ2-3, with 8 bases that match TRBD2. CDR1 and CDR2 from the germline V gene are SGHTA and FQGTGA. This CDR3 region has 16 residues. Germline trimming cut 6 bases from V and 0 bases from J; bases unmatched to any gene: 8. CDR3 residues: CASRATSGYSTDTQYF. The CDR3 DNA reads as TGTGCCAGCAGGGCTACTAGCGGATATAGCACAGATACGCAGTATTTT. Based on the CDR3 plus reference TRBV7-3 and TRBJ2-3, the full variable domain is GAGVSQTPSNKVTEKGKYVELRCDPISGHTALYWYRQSLGQGPEFLIYFQGTGAADDSGLPNDRFFAVRPEGSVSTLKIQRTERGDSAVYLCASRATSGYSTDTQYFGPGTRLTVL.

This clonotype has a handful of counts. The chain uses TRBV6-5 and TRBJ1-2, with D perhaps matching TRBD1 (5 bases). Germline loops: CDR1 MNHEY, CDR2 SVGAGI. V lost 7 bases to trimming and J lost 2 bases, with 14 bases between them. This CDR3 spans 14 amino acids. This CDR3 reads CASTDRLVNYGYTF. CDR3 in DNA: TGTGCCAGCACCGACAGACTGGTGAACTATGGCTACACCTTC.

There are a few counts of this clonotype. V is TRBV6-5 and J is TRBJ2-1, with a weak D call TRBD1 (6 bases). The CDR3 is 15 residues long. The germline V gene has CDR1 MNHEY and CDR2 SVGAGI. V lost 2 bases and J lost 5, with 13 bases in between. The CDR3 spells CASSYRQGTNNEQFF. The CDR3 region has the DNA TGTGCCAGCAGTTACAGGCAGGGGACGAACAATGAGCAGTTCTTC.

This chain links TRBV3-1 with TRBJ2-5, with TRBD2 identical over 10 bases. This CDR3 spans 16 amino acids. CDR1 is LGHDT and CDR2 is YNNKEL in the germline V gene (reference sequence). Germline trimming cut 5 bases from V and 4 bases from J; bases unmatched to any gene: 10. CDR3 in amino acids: CASSMPTSGFRETQYF. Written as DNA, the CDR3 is TGTGCCAGCAGCATGCCGACTAGCGGGTTTCGAGAGACCCAGTACTTC.

The CDR3 sequence: CASSPGIHEQYF. The DNA for the CDR3 is TGTGCCAGCAGTCCGGGGATACACGAGCAGTACTTC. The chain is built from TRBV28 and TRBJ2-7, with D perhaps TRBD2 (5 bases). Germline-derived CDR1 and CDR2 are MDHEN and SYDVKM. This CDR3 spans 12 amino acids. Trimming left V 5 bases short and J 5 bases short, with 10 bases between. The full variable domain, rest sourced from reference TRBV28 and TRBJ2-7, is DVKVTQSSRYLVKRTGEKVFLECVQDMDHENMFWYRQDPGLGLRLIYFSYDVKMKEKGDIPEGYSVSREKKERFSLILESASTNQTSMYLCASSPGIHEQYFGPGTRLTVT.

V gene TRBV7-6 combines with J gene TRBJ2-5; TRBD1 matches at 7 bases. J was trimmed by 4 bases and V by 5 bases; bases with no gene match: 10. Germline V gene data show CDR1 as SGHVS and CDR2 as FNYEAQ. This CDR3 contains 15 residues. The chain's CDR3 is CASSPLPQGVETQYF. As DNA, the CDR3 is TGTGCCAGCAGCCCACTACCCCAGGGGGTAGAGACCCAGTACTTC. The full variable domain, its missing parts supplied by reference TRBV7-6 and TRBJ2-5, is GAGVSQSPRYKVTKRGQDVALRCDPISGHVSLYWYRQALGQGPEFLTYFNYEAQQDKSGLPNDRFSAERPEGSISTLTIQRTEQRDSAMYRCASSPLPQGVETQYFGPGTRLLVL.

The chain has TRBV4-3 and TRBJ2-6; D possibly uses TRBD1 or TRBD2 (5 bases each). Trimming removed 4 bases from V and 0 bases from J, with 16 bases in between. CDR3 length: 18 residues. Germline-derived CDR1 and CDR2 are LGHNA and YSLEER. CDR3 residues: CASSLDRDPFSGANVLTF. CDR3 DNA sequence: TGCGCCAGCAGCCTAGATCGGGACCCCTTCTCTGGGGCCAACGTCCTGACTTTC.

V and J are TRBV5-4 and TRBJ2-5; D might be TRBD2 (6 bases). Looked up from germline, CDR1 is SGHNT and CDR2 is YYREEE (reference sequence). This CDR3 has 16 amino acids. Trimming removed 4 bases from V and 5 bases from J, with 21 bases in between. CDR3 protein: CASSQDLGGGLETQYF. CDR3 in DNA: TGTGCCAGCAGCCAGGACCTGGGGGGAGGTTTGGAGACCCAGTACTTC.

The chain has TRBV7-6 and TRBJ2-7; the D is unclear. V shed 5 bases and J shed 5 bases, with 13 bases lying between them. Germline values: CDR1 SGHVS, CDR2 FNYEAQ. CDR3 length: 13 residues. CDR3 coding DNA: TGTGCCAGCAGCCCGGGTGTGTTCAACGAGCAGTACTTC. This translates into CASSPGVFNEQYF.

As DNA, the CDR3 is TGTGCCACCAGCAGAGATCCAGGGGGTGCCTACGAGCAGTACTTC. This sequence encodes CATSRDPGGAYEQYF. This chain links TRBV15 with TRBJ2-4, with 7 nucleotides matching TRBD1. The DNA end lines up better with TRBJ2-7; the J call may be wrong. Germline assignment: CDR1 LNHNV and CDR2 YYDKDF (reference sequence). This CDR3 is 15 amino acids long.

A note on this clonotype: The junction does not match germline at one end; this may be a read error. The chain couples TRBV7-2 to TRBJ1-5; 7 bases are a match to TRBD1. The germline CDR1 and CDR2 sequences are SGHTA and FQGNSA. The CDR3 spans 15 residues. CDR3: CASSSDGQVDQPQHF. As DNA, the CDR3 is TGTGCCAGCAGCTCAGACGGACAGGTGGATCAGCCTCAGCATTTT.

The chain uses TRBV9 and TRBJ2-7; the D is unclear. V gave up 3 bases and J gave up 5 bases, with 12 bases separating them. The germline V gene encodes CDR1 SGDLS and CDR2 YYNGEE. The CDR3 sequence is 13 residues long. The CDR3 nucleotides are TGTGCCAGCAGCGCTACCCCGATCCACGAGCAGTACTTC. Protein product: CASSATPIHEQYF. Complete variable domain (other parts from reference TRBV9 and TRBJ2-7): DSGVTQTPKHLITATGQRVTLRCSPRSGDLSVYWYQQSLDQGLQFLIQYYNGEERAKGNILERFSAQQFPDLHSELNLSSLELGDSALYFCASSATPIHEQYFGPGTRLTVT.